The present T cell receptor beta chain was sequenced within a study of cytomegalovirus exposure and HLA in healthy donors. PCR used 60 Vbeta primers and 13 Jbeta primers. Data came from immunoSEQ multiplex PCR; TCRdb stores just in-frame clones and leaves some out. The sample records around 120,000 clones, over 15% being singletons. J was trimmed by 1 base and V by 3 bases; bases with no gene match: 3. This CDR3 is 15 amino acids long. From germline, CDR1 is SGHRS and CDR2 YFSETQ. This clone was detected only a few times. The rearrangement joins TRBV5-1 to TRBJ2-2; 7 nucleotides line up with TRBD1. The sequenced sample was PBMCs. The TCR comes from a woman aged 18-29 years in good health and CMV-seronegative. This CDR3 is CASSYDRENTGELFF. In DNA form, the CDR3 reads TGCGCCAGCAGCTACGACAGGGAGAACACCGGGGAGCTGTTTTTT.